The clone carrying this T cell receptor (beta chain) was found a few times. These data originate in a study of blood T cell repertoires in COVID-19. Study-wide context: PBMCs, B-cell-depleted T cells, or T cells provided the cDNA or gDNA that made up the material.

Germline loops: CDR1 KGHSH, CDR2 LQKENI. The CDR3 is 16 residues long. J gave up 4 bases and V 6 bases, and 10 bases lay outside the gene matches. The method was immunoSEQ multiplex PCR; TCRdb's version includes in-frame clones alone and lacks a portion of them. There are 150,000 to 200,000 clones in the sample; approximately 79% occur only once, and around 3% lies in the top ten. The TCR comes from a woman aged 80 or older with acute or convalescent COVID-19. Source material: peripheral blood. The J gene is TRBJ2-5, the V gene TRBV18; TRBD2 aligns across 11 bases. DNA of the CDR3: TGTGCCAGCTCGCCTGCCGTAGCGGGAGGGCCAGAGACCCAGTACTTC. Translating it yields CASSPAVAGGPETQYF.